These 21 T cell receptor beta chains share one sample of origin, sequenced in a study of cytomegalovirus exposure and HLA in healthy donors. Vbeta (60) and Jbeta (13) primers were used in the PCR. Data came from immunoSEQ multiplex PCR; TCRdb stores just in-frame clones and leaves some out. The sample shows about 130,000 clones, about four fifths of them seen only once. Material: PBMCs. All receptors come from a human donor in good health.

V usage is TRBV4-1 and J usage is TRBJ1-2, with D uncertain. The CDR3 contains 15 residues. Germline loops: CDR1 MGHRA, CDR2 YSYEKL. Deletions cut 2 bases from V and 7 bases from J, with 17 bases between. DNA for the CDR3: TGCGCCAGCAGCCAATCGAGAGGGCAGGCTTTTGGCTACACCTTC. Its translation: CASSQSRGQAFGYTF.

The J gene is TRBJ2-1, the V gene TRBV15; 8 bases align to TRBD2. CDR3 length equals 16 residues. After removal of 1 base from V and 7 bases from J, the junction contained 9 bases not matched to a gene. Per the germline V gene, CDR1 is LNHNV and CDR2 is YYDKDF (reference sequence). CDR3 amino acids: CATSRVLSGVSNEQFF. Written as DNA, the CDR3 is TGTGCCACCAGCAGAGTACTTAGCGGGGTGTCAAATGAGCAGTTCTTC.

The rearrangement joins TRBV6-1 to TRBJ1-1, with no clear D. Per germline, CDR1 MNHNS and CDR2 SASEGT. V was shortened by 6 bases and J by 1 base, with 6 bases between the two germline ends. CDR3 length: 12 amino acids. CDR3 DNA sequence: TGTGCCAGCAGCCGGAGGAACACTGAAGCTTTCTTT. It specifies CASSRRNTEAFF.

There are a few counts of this clone. The chain is built from TRBV28 and TRBJ1-4, with D hard to call. This CDR3 has 15 amino acids. With 5 bases removed from V and 0 bases from J, the gap between germline ends came to 10 bases. Germline CDR1 and CDR2: MDHEN and SYDVKM. This CDR3 reads CASSHLQSTNEKLFF. The DNA for the CDR3 is TGTGCCAGCAGTCACTTACAGTCAACTAATGAAAAACTGTTTTTT.

The CDR3, as DNA: TGTGCCAGCAGCGTGCGTAGCCAAGAGACCCAGTACTTC. The encoded protein is CASSVRSQETQYF. The rearrangement uses TRBV2 and TRBJ2-5; D not resolved. Trimming took off 6 bases at V and 1 base at J, with 9 bases between the two ends. The germline V gene encodes CDR1 SNHLY and CDR2 FYNNEI. The CDR3 loop spans 13 amino acids.

This chain connects TRBV6-1 to TRBJ2-1, with D tentatively TRBD2 (7 bases). CDR1 is MNHNS and CDR2 is SASEGT in the germline V gene. V was clipped by 5 bases and J by 6 bases, with 17 bases between them. The CDR3 length is 15 residues. CDR3 protein: CASSPTGGPVNEQFF. The CDR3 region has the DNA TGTGCCAGCAGTCCCACCGGGGGGCCTGTCAATGAGCAGTTCTTC.

This clone was detected once. The chain recombines TRBV7-9 with TRBJ2-5, with 7 bases aligning to TRBD2. There are 15 residues in the CDR3. J lost 2 bases, V lost 1 base, and 4 bases had no gene match. CDR1 is SEHNR, CDR2 FQNEAQ, per germline (reference sequence). In nucleotides, the CDR3 is TGTGCCAGCAGCTTAGTTGGGGGGGGGCAAGAGACCCAGTACTTC. Protein sequence: CASSLVGGGQETQYF. The complete variable domain, with remaining parts taken from reference TRBV7-9 and TRBJ2-5, reads DTGVSQNPRHKITKRGQNVTFRCDPISEHNRLYWYRQTLGQGPEFLTYFQNEAQLEKSRLLSDRFSAERPKGSFSTLEIQRTEQGDSAMYLCASSLVGGGQETQYFGPGTRLLVL.

For this clone: The junction departs from the called germline gene at one end, perhaps through a read error. The rearrangement joins TRBV6-5 to TRBJ1-2; 7 bases fit TRBD1. Germline V gene sequence: CDR1 MNHEY, CDR2 SVGAGI. This CDR3 comprises 15 residues. CDR3 region: CASSPHDRVGYGCTF. In DNA form, the CDR3 reads TGTGCCAGCAGCCCCCACGACAGGGTGGGCTATGGCTGCACCTTC.

The J gene is TRBJ2-6, the V gene TRBV7-9; 9 bases agree with TRBD1. Germline CDR1 is SEHNR and CDR2 is FQNEAQ (reference sequence). CDR3 size: 17 residues. Losses at the gene ends were 5 bases for V and 5 bases for J; bases not matched to a gene: 10. The CDR3 DNA sequence: TGTGCCAGCAGCCCCGGGACAGGGACTATTCGGGCCAACGTCCTGACTTTC. Translated, it gives CASSPGTGTIRANVLTF.

The gene calls are TRBV21-1 and TRBJ1-2. TRBV21-1 is a listed pseudogene. CDR3 length: 15 amino acids. CDR3 sequence: CASSKGGGLPYGYTF. The CDR3 nucleotides are TGTGCCAGCAGCAAAGGGGGGGGATTACCCTATGGCTACACCTTC.

The J gene is TRBJ1-2, the V gene TRBV27; 8 nucleotides agree with TRBD1. J gave up 8 bases and V 4 bases, and 12 bases lay outside the gene matches. The CDR3 has 15 amino acids. Germline V gene lookup returns CDR1 MNHEY and CDR2 SMNVEV (reference sequence). The CDR3 loop reads CASSSETGQAGGYTF. Written as DNA, the CDR3 is TGTGCCAGCAGTTCCGAAACGGGACAGGCTGGGGGCTACACCTTC.

This sequence joins TRBV15 and TRBJ2-1; 9 nucleotides line up with TRBD2. The germline gives CDR1 LNHNV, CDR2 YYDKDF (reference sequence). This CDR3 is 15 amino acids long. V was clipped by 1 base and J by 4 bases; unmatched bases: 2. In nucleotides, the CDR3 is TGTGCCACCAGCAGAGGACTAGCGGAGTACAATGAGCAGTTCTTC. Its translation is CATSRGLAEYNEQFF. The whole variable domain, filled in from reference TRBV15 and TRBJ2-1, reads DAMVIQNPRYQVTQFGKPVTLSCSQTLNHNVMYWYQQKSSQAPKLLFHYYDKDFNNEADTPDNFQSRRPNTSFCFLDIRSPGLGDTAMYLCATSRGLAEYNEQFFGPGTRLTVL.

The rearrangement uses TRBV29-1 and TRBJ1-1; D might be TRBD1 (5 bases). The germline V and J ends were trimmed by 4 bases and 1 base, with 19 bases remaining between them. Germline V gene sequence: CDR1 SQVTM, CDR2 ANQGSEA. The CDR3 covers 16 residues. This chain's CDR3 is CSVVKGPWVRNTEAFF. Written as DNA, the CDR3 is TGCAGCGTTGTTAAGGGGCCGTGGGTGCGGAACACTGAAGCTTTCTTT.

This rearrangement joins TRBV19 to TRBJ1-4, with D uncertain. The CDR3 has 15 residues. V lost 8 bases, J lost 8 bases, and 21 bases lay in between. Germline CDR1 LNHDA, CDR2 SQIVND (reference sequence). Here the CDR3 reads CASRRERQPEEKLFF. As DNA, the CDR3 is TGTGCCAGTCGAAGAGAGAGGCAGCCCGAGGAAAAACTGTTTTTT.

In this sample, this clone turned up a few times. J is TRBJ1-1 and V is TRBV6-1; 9 nucleotides match TRBD1. The V gene's germline CDR1 is MNHNS and CDR2 SASEGT. V trimming: 7 bases; J trimming: 1 base; junction bases outside the gene matches: 1. This CDR3 is 13 amino acids long. CDR3 sequence (DNA): TGTGCCAGCACGGACAGGGGGAACACTGAAGCTTTCTTT. Amino acid sequence: CASTDRGNTEAFF.

The chain is built from TRBV5-6 and TRBJ2-7, with TRBD2 matching over 8 bases. The CDR3 consists of 15 residues. J gave up 2 bases and V 4 bases, and 8 bases lay outside the gene matches. CDR1 and CDR2 from the germline V gene are SGHDT and YYEEEE. The CDR3 DNA reads TGTGCCAGCAGCCTCTCCGGGGGGGGTGCCTACGAGCAGTACTTC. Translating it yields CASSLSGGGAYEQYF.

The chain employs TRBV9 and TRBJ2-7; TRBD2 might be the D (5 bases). Trimming took off 4 bases at V and 6 bases at J, with 11 bases between the two ends. Germline CDR1 and CDR2: SGDLS and YYNGEE. This CDR3 is built from 12 residues. The CDR3 loop is CASSLGLGEQYF. The CDR3 nucleotides read TGTGCCAGCAGCCTAGGACTGGGCGAGCAGTACTTC. The full variable domain, rest sourced from reference TRBV9 and TRBJ2-7, is DSGVTQTPKHLITATGQRVTLRCSPRSGDLSVYWYQQSLDQGLQFLIQYYNGEERAKGNILERFSAQQFPDLHSELNLSSLELGDSALYFCASSLGLGEQYFGPGTRLTVT.

The rearrangement links TRBV5-1 to TRBJ1-1; no definite D call. The germline V gene has CDR1 SGHRS and CDR2 YFSETQ. Trimming took 0 bases from V and 1 from J, leaving 7 bases between them. This CDR3 is 14 amino acids long. CDR3 bases: TGCGCCAGCAGCTTGGCCGGGAAGAACACTGAAGCTTTCTTT. This sequence encodes CASSLAGKNTEAFF.

The V gene is TRBV7-9, the J gene TRBJ2-3; 8 positions agree with TRBD2. CDR1 is SEHNR and CDR2 is FQNEAQ in the germline V gene (reference sequence). V gave up 3 bases and J gave up 5 bases; unmatched junction bases: 10. The CDR3 length is 16 residues. CDR3 amino acids: CASSFSRGALGDTQYF. The CDR3 coding sequence is TGTGCCAGCAGCTTCTCGCGGGGGGCCTTAGGAGATACGCAGTATTTT.

The chain combines TRBV20-1 with TRBJ1-6; D perhaps matches TRBD1 (5 bases). Trimming took off 5 bases at V and 8 bases at J, with 7 bases between the two ends. The V gene's germline CDR1 is DFQATT and CDR2 SNEGSKA (reference sequence). This CDR3 is 11 amino acids long. In DNA form, the CDR3 reads TGCAGTGCTTTAGGGGATTCACCCCTCCACTTT. Translated: CSALGDSPLHF.

The V gene is TRBV27, the J gene TRBJ2-5, with D hard to call. CDR1 MNHEY and CDR2 SMNVEV come from the germline V gene (reference sequence). This CDR3 is 14 amino acids long. V lost 2 bases and J 4 bases, leaving 11 bases between the germline ends. This CDR3 reads CASSLLDRRETQYF. CDR3 nucleotides: TGTGCCAGCAGTTTACTCGACCGGAGAGAGACCCAGTACTTC.